This T cell receptor (beta chain) is from a study of Graves' ophthalmopathy and Graves' hyperthyroidism. As for the study in general: Prior to any treatment, peripheral blood was collected at the time of initial diagnosis.

Study-wide results and limits: The blood repertoire also included most expanded thyroid clonotypes above 0.001 frequency.

Investigators amplified TCR beta CDR3 regions from RNA transcripts. HTBI primers were employed in first-round RT-PCR, then a second-round multiplex PCR followed. TCRdb re-called the multiplex PCR reads with MiXCR, one entry per CDR3 protein. The table has fewer than 350,000 distinct CDR3 sequences, roughly 16% seen once. CDR3 length: 20 residues. The V gene's germline CDR1 is ENHRY and CDR2 SYGVKD. The V segment lost 5 bases and the J segment 5 bases; nucleotides outside the gene matches: 19. Having ophthalmopathy, the donors showed moderate-to-severe activity, CAS ≥3 and NOSPECS ≥4, with disease lasting under 3 months. On this clonotype: Antigen: not known.

The sequence came from an adult man with Graves' ophthalmopathy. The chain carries TRBV10-3 and TRBJ2-5, with 14 bases lining up with TRBD2. Input material: peripheral blood. The CDR3 DNA is TGTGCCATCAGTTCCGGGACTAGCGGGAGTCTGGGAATTTTTTGGGAGACCCAGTACTTC. Translating it yields CAISSGTSGSLGIFWETQYF.